Below, 32 T cell receptor beta chains from the same sample are listed, as sequenced in a study of T cell responses to AZD1222 COVID-19 vaccine. Data came from immunoSEQ multiplex PCR; TCRdb stores just in-frame clones and leaves some out. The table shows tens of thousands of clones, with around 88% occurring only once. The material sequenced was peripheral blood, taken on day 0 of AZD1222 vaccination. The receptors were sampled from an adult in good health.

The V and J genes are TRBV2 and TRBJ2-1; D assignment may be TRBD1 or TRBD2 (5 bases each). The CDR3 spans 15 residues. V was trimmed by 5 bases and J by 2 bases, leaving 13 bases between them. CDR1 is SNHLY and CDR2 is FYNNEI in the germline V gene. The CDR3 nucleotides are TGTGCCAGCAGTACATTGGGGGAGCCCTACAATGAGCAGTTCTTC. It codes for CASSTLGEPYNEQFF.

This clone was seen only a few times. The chain carries TRBV6-5 and TRBJ1-1; perhaps TRBD1 as D (6 bases). The length of the CDR3 is 16 residues. The V end lost 0 bases, the J end lost 0 bases, and 11 bases lay between the germline ends. Per the germline V gene, CDR1 is MNHEY and CDR2 is SVGAGI. The CDR3 reads CASSYSSTGLNTEAFF. In DNA form, the CDR3 reads TGTGCCAGCAGTTACTCGTCTACAGGGCTGAACACTGAAGCTTTCTTT.

The CDR3 here is CASSPWGGRGETQYF. CDR3 DNA: TGTGCCAGCAGTCCTTGGGGAGGGCGGGGAGAGACCCAGTACTTC. This chain links TRBV6-5 with TRBJ2-5; 7 nucleotides line up with TRBD2. CDR3 length equals 15 residues. The V gene's germline CDR1 is MNHEY and CDR2 SVGAGI. V gave up 5 bases and J gave up 4 bases; unmatched junction bases: 10.

Points on this clone: The sample contains more than one DNA sequence encoding this CDR3. This chain links TRBV4-1 with TRBJ2-7; TRBD1 matches at 9 bases. V shed 1 base, J shed 3 bases, and the junction held 1 base outside the gene matches. CDR3 length equals 14 residues. Germline V gives CDR1 MGHRA, CDR2 YSYEKL. DNA of the CDR3: TGCGCCAGCAGCCAAGCGGGACAGGGCTACGAGCAGTACTTC. This encodes CASSQAGQGYEQYF.

The chain carries TRBV6-2 or TRBV6-3 and TRBJ1-4, with D hard to call. This CDR3 is 15 amino acids long. The V gene's germline CDR1 is MNHEY and CDR2 SVGEGT. V gave up 2 bases and J gave up 0 bases, with 7 bases separating them. The CDR3 protein is CASSYIQATNEKLFF. In DNA, the CDR3 is TGTGCCAGCAGTTACATCCAGGCAACTAATGAAAAACTGTTTTTT.

V is TRBV19 and J is TRBJ2-7; a weak D match, TRBD2 (6 bases). Trimming pared 3 bases from V and 0 bases from J, leaving 12 bases between. Germline V gene lookup returns CDR1 LNHDA and CDR2 SQIVND (reference sequence). The CDR3 sequence is 15 residues long. CDR3 loop: CASSIGDSDSYEQYF. The CDR3 bases are TGTGCCAGTAGTATTGGGGACTCCGACTCCTACGAGCAGTACTTC.

The V and J genes are TRBV3-1 (or the pseudogene TRBV3-2) and TRBJ2-3, with 7 bases matching TRBD1. Unmatched junction bases numbered 7, after V lost 0 bases and J lost 1 base. Germline CDR1 is LGHDT and CDR2 is YNNKEL (reference sequence). The length of the CDR3 is 17 residues. CDR3 in amino acids: CASSQDLTGVGTDTQYF. The CDR3 nucleotides read TGTGCCAGCAGCCAAGATTTAACAGGGGTAGGCACAGATACGCAGTATTTT.

The chain is built from TRBV7-9 and TRBJ2-7; perhaps TRBD2 as D (6 bases). The CDR3 totals 15 residues. The V and J ends lost 3 bases and 3 bases respectively, with 15 bases between them. Germline V gene sequence: CDR1 SEHNR, CDR2 FQNEAQ (reference sequence). The CDR3 sequence: CASSFPASVGYEQYF. CDR3 DNA: TGTGCCAGCAGCTTTCCGGCTAGCGTGGGCTACGAGCAGTACTTC. The variable domain in full, with the rest retrieved from reference TRBV7-9 and TRBJ2-7, is DTGVSQNPRHKITKRGQNVTFRCDPISEHNRLYWYRQTLGQGPEFLTYFQNEAQLEKSRLLSDRFSAERPKGSFSTLEIQRTEQGDSAMYLCASSFPASVGYEQYFGPGTRLTVT.

This clone was counted once. The chain links TRBV5-1 to TRBJ2-3; D could derive from TRBD1 or TRBD2 (5 bases each). Germline V gene data show CDR1 as SGHRS and CDR2 as YFSETQ. This CDR3 has 15 residues. Trimming shortened V by 5 bases and J by 1 base, and 14 bases separated the two germline ends. This chain's CDR3 is CASRLNGDRTDTQYF. The CDR3 coding sequence is TGCGCCAGCAGACTAAACGGGGACCGCACAGATACGCAGTATTTT.

The gene calls are TRBV7-3 and TRBJ2-1, with 8 nucleotides matching TRBD1. The length of the CDR3 is 16 residues. J was trimmed by 6 bases and V by 3 bases; bases with no gene match: 10. Germline lookup yields CDR1 SGHTA and CDR2 FQGTGA. DNA for the CDR3: TGTGCCAGCAGCTTGAGGCAGGGGGCCAATAGCAATGAGCAGTTCTTC. Translation gives CASSLRQGANSNEQFF.

The chain carries TRBV4-2 and TRBJ1-2; D possibly corresponds to TRBD1 (5 bases). This CDR3 has 13 residues. Per germline, CDR1 LGHNA and CDR2 YNFKEQ. The V gene lost 3 bases and the J gene lost 4 bases, with 9 bases spanning the gap. The DNA of the CDR3 is TGTGCCAGCAGCCAGGGGCCCCTCTATGGCTACACCTTC. The encoded protein is CASSQGPLYGYTF.

In DNA form, the CDR3 reads TGTGCCAGCAGTGAAGCGCGGTCCGGGCCTTCGGGTGGCTACACCTTC. Translating gives CASSEARSGPSGGYTF. The chain has TRBV2 and TRBJ1-2; unclear D gene. Trimming took 0 bases from V and 7 from J, leaving 18 bases between them. In germline, CDR1 is SNHLY, CDR2 FYNNEI. The CDR3 has 16 residues.

This chain uses TRBV27 with TRBJ2-7; D unclear. This CDR3 has 14 residues. Per the germline V gene, CDR1 is MNHEY and CDR2 is SMNVEV (reference sequence). V lost 4 bases and J 4 bases, leaving 14 bases between the germline ends. This chain's CDR3 is CASSYSASLYEQYF. DNA of the CDR3: TGTGCCAGCAGTTATTCAGCCTCCTTATACGAGCAGTACTTC.

This chain joins TRBV5-4 and TRBJ2-1; a weak D match, TRBD2 (5 bases). V was cut by 0 bases and J by 5 bases, with 6 bases left in between. This CDR3 is built from 13 residues. The germline V gene encodes CDR1 SGHNT and CDR2 YYREEE (reference sequence). The CDR3 sequence: CASSLAGNNEQFF. DNA for the CDR3: TGTGCCAGCAGCTTGGCCGGGAACAATGAGCAGTTCTTC.

The genes are TRBV11-2 and TRBJ2-3; possible D gene TRBD2, 6 bases. The length of the CDR3 is 18 residues. Germline V gives CDR1 SGHAT, CDR2 FQNNGV. V was pared by 0 bases and J by 1 base, with 17 bases between. As DNA, the CDR3 is TGTGCCAGCAGCTTAGATGAGCGGGCCGGGGTTGGCACAGATACGCAGTATTTT. This gives the protein CASSLDERAGVGTDTQYF.

This sequence joins TRBV5-1 and TRBJ1-6, with TRBD1 as a possible D gene (6 bases). In germline, CDR1 is SGHRS, CDR2 YFSETQ. The CDR3 is 16 amino acids. V was clipped by 0 bases and J by 6 bases, with 13 bases between them. For the CDR3, the DNA is TGCGCCAGCAGCTTGGTACCAGGGGACTTTAATTCACCCCTCCACTTT. This sequence encodes CASSLVPGDFNSPLHF.

The CDR3 DNA reads TGTGCCAGCAGTTACTTACTAGCGGGTGGATACGAGCAGTACTTC. This encodes CASSYLLAGGYEQYF. V and J are TRBV6-5 and TRBJ2-7; 9 positions agree with TRBD2. Germline CDR1 MNHEY, CDR2 SVGAGI. V lost 1 base to trimming and J lost 4 bases; unmatched junction nucleotides: 5. The CDR3 is made up of 15 amino acids.

V and J are TRBV28 and TRBJ1-4; TRBD1 matches at 8 bases. V shed 5 bases and J 0 bases; nucleotides not matched to a gene: 2. The CDR3 spans 15 residues. The germline CDR1 and CDR2 sequences are MDHEN and SYDVKM. The CDR3 nucleotides read TGTGCCAGCAGTCCGGGACAGGCAACTAATGAAAAACTGTTTTTT. Translating gives CASSPGQATNEKLFF.

The CDR3 region has the DNA TGTGCCAGCAGCTACGGGACTAGCGGCGTCAATGAGCAGTTCTTC. It yields the protein CASSYGTSGVNEQFF. The chain joins TRBV4-2 to TRBJ2-1, with 11 bases lining up with TRBD2. With V trimmed by 5 bases and J by 6 bases, 6 bases remained unmatched. Per the germline V gene, CDR1 is LGHNA and CDR2 is YNFKEQ. The CDR3 covers 15 residues.

This clone was counted once. The chain is built from TRBV27 and TRBJ2-7, with 10 bases aligning to TRBD1. CDR3 length: 16 amino acids. Unmatched junction bases numbered 9, after V lost 4 bases and J lost 3 bases. CDR1 and CDR2 (germline): MNHEY, SMNVEV (reference sequence). The CDR3 DNA is TGTGCCAGCAGTTCCCCCGGGACAGGGGAGGTCTACGAGCAGTACTTC. It codes for CASSSPGTGEVYEQYF.

The rearrangement links TRBV27 to TRBJ1-2; D unresolved. CDR1 MNHEY and CDR2 SMNVEV come from the germline V gene (reference sequence). The V and J ends lost 0 bases and 2 bases respectively, with 7 bases between them. The CDR3 is 14 residues long. CDR3 nucleotides: TGTGCCAGCAGTTTATCGTGGAACAACTATGGCTACACCTTC. Its protein is CASSLSWNNYGYTF.

This chain links TRBV28 with TRBJ2-2; D is unclear. In germline, CDR1 is MDHEN, CDR2 SYDVKM. V was clipped by 7 bases and J by 0 bases, with 21 bases between them. The CDR3 has 18 residues. The CDR3 loop is CASKPPGSEGPNTGELFF. The CDR3 DNA sequence: TGTGCCAGCAAACCCCCTGGGTCGGAAGGGCCGAACACCGGGGAGCTGTTTTTT.

This clone was seen a single time. The chain uses TRBV7-2 and TRBJ2-2; the D gene is possibly TRBD2 (5 bases). CDR1 is SGHTA and CDR2 is FQGNSA in the germline V gene. CDR3 size: 16 residues. Trimming took 3 bases from V and 4 from J, leaving 15 bases between them. The CDR3: CASSLWTGKGTGELFF. The CDR3 bases are TGTGCCAGCAGCTTGTGGACTGGAAAGGGCACCGGGGAGCTGTTTTTT.

By share, this clone ranks as medium-sized. The V gene is TRBV4-2, the J gene TRBJ2-6, with D uncertain. The CDR3 is 16 residues long. V lost 0 bases and J lost 1, with 7 bases in between. CDR1 is LGHNA and CDR2 is YNFKEQ in the germline V gene. CDR3 amino acids: CASSQDQGSGANVLTF. The CDR3 coding sequence is TGTGCCAGCAGCCAAGATCAAGGGTCTGGGGCCAACGTCCTGACTTTC.

This CDR3 reads CASSGYEQIGGYTF. CDR3 DNA sequence: TGTGCCAGTAGTGGGTACGAACAGATCGGTGGCTACACCTTC. The V call is TRBV19, the J call TRBJ1-2; D unclear. CDR1 and CDR2 from the germline V gene are LNHDA and SQIVND (reference sequence). This CDR3 is 14 amino acids long. The V end was cut by 5 bases, the J end by 7 bases, with 17 bases between.

The chain is built from TRBV11-2 and TRBJ2-1, with no clear D. The CDR3 runs 12 residues. Trimming shortened V by 3 bases and J by 8 bases, and 8 bases separated the two germline ends. Germline CDR1 is SGHAT and CDR2 is FQNNGV. CDR3 loop: CASSFTRDEQFF. Written as DNA, the CDR3 is TGTGCCAGCAGCTTCACGCGCGATGAGCAGTTCTTC.

V and J are TRBV4-3 and TRBJ1-3; a possible D gene is TRBD1 (5 bases). The CDR3 loop spans 14 amino acids. The V gene's germline CDR1 is LGHNA and CDR2 YSLEER. Trimming stripped 4 bases from V and 4 bases from J, with 11 bases between. This CDR3 reads CASSPGTVGNTIYF. The CDR3 coding sequence is TGCGCCAGCAGCCCCGGGACGGTAGGAAACACCATATATTTT.

The rearrangement uses TRBV5-1 and TRBJ1-3; D gene uncertain. CDR3 length: 15 residues. V was shortened by 0 bases and J by 0 bases, with 7 bases between the two germline ends. Germline V gene lookup returns CDR1 SGHRS and CDR2 YFSETQ. CDR3 sequence: CASSLEGSSGNTIYF. The CDR3 coding sequence is TGCGCCAGCAGCTTGGAGGGTAGCTCTGGAAACACCATATATTTT.

This chain joins TRBV30 and TRBJ2-2; TRBD2 aligns across 8 bases. CDR3 length: 16 residues. The germline CDR1 and CDR2 sequences are GTSNPN and SVGIG (reference sequence). J lost 4 bases, V lost 4 bases, and 11 bases had no gene match. The CDR3 here is CAWTFLVSGTTGELFF. In nucleotides, the CDR3 is TGTGCCTGGACGTTTCTGGTTAGCGGGACCACCGGGGAGCTGTTTTTT.

CDR3 sequence reads: CASSLVLADNEQFF. DNA for the CDR3: TGTGCCAGCAGCTTAGTACTAGCGGACAATGAGCAGTTCTTC. The J gene is TRBJ2-1, the V gene TRBV7-2; 8 positions agree with TRBD2. The CDR3 runs 14 residues. The V and J ends lost 1 base and 5 bases, in that order; junction bases with no gene match: 1. The germline gives CDR1 SGHTA, CDR2 FQGNSA.

The genes are TRBV24-1 and TRBJ2-5; possible D gene TRBD2, 7 bases. Between the trimmed V and J ends, which lost 4 bases and 4 bases, there was a span of 15 bases. The CDR3 is 15 residues long. Germline assignment: CDR1 KGHDR and CDR2 SFDVKD. This chain's CDR3 is CATSDPVGGRETQYF. CDR3 coding DNA: TGTGCCACCAGTGACCCCGTGGGGGGGCGAGAGACCCAGTACTTC.

This chain links TRBV25-1 with TRBJ2-3; D call uncertain. V was pared by 1 base and J by 1 base, with 3 bases between. This CDR3 contains 13 residues. Germline V gene sequence: CDR1 MGHDK, CDR2 SYGVNS. For the CDR3, the DNA is TGTGCCAGCAGTGAATTGGGCACAGATACGCAGTATTTT. Its translation: CASSELGTDTQYF.